What follows is one T cell receptor (beta chain) and its context. Sequencing was performed with immunoSEQ multiplex PCR; in TCRdb, only in-frame clones are kept and a portion is missing. The sample has some 150,000 clones; roughly 87% are singletons. The sample comes from a study of blood T cell repertoires in COVID-19. Germline CDR1 LGHDT, CDR2 YNNKEL (reference sequence). CDR3 length equals 13 residues. V dropped 3 bases and J dropped 8 bases, with 13 bases sitting between them. Sequenced sample: peripheral blood. This chain joins TRBV3-1 (or the pseudogene TRBV3-2) and TRBJ1-1, with D possibly TRBD1 on 5 matching bases. The receptor was derived from a woman aged 55-70 years who had recovered from COVID-19. The CDR3 DNA sequence: TGTGCCAGCAGCCAGAGCGGGGGACGGGAAGCTTTCTTT. This translates into CASSQSGGREAFF.